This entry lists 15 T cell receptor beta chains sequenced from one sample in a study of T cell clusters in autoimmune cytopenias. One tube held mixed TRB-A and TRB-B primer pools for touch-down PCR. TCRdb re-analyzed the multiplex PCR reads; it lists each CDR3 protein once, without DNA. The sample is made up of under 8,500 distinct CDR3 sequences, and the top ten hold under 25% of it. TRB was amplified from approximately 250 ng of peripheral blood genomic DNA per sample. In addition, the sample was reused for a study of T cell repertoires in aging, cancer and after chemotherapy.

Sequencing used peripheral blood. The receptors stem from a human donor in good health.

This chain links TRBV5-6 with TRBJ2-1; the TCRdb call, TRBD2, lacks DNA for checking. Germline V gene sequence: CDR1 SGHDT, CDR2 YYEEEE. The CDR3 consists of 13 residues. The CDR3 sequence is CASSLERRVEQFF.

The CDR3 sequence: CASSLGQSGNTIYF. This chain links TRBV5-1 with TRBJ1-3; the D call from TCRdb, TRBD1, cannot be confirmed without DNA. This CDR3 comprises 14 residues. Looked up from germline, CDR1 is SGHRS and CDR2 is YFSETQ.

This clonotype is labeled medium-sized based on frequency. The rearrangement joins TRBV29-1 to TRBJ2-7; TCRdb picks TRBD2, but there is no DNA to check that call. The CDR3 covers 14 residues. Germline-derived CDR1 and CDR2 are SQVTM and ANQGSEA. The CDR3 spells CSVTGTSGNYEQYF.

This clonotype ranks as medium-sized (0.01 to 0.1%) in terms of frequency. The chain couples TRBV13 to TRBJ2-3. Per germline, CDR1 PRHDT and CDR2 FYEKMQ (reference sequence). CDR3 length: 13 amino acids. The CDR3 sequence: CASMRTNTDTQYF.

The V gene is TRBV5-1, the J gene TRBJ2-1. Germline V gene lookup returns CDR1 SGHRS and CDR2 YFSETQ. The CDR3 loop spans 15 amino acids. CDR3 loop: CASVPTGGSYNEQFF.

CDR3 sequence: CAWRPTLQYQETQYF. This chain joins TRBV30 and TRBJ2-5. The CDR3 sequence is 15 residues long. Germline V gene lookup returns CDR1 GTSNPN and CDR2 SVGIG (reference sequence).

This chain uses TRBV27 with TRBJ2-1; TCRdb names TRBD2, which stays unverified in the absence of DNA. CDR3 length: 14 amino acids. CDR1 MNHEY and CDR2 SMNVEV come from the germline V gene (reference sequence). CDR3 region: CASSFSGPLNEQFF.

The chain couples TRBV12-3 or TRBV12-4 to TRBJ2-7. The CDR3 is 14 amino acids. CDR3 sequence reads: CASSFTGYGYEQYF.

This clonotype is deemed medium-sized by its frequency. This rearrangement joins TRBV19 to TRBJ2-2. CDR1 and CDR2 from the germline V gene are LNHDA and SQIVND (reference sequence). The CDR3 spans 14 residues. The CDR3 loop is CASLKGANTGELFF.

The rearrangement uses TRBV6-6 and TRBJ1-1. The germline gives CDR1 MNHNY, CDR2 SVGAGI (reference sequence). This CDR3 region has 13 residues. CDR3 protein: CASTYGLGLGAFF.

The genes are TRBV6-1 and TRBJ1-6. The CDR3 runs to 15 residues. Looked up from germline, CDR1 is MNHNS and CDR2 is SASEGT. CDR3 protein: CASSEYGSPNSPLHF.

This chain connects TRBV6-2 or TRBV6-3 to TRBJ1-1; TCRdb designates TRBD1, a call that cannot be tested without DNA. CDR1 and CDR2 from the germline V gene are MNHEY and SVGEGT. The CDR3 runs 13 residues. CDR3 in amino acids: CASMRQANTEAFF.

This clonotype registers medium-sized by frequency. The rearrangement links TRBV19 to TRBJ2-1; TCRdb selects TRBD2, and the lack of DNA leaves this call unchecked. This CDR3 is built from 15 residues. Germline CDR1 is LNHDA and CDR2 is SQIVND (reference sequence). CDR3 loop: CASSNQAGGGNEQFF.

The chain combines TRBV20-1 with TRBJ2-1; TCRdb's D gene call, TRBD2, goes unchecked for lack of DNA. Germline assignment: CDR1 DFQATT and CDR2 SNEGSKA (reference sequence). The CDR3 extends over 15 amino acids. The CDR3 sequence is CSAPRGASGRNEQFF.

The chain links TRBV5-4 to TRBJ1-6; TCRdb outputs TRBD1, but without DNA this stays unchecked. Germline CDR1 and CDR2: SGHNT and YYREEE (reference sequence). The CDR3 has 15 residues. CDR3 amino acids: CASSLGQGVNSPLHF. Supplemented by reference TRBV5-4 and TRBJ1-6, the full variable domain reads ETGVTQSPTHLIKTRGQQVTLRCSSQSGHNTVSWYQQALGQGPQFIFQYYREEENGRGNFPPRFSGLQFPNYSSELNVNALELDDSALYLCASSLGQGVNSPLHFGNGTRLTVT.